The rows below give T cell receptor beta chains drawn from one sample of a study of T cell responses to AZD1222 COVID-19 vaccine. Profiled with immunoSEQ multiplex PCR; TCRdb holds only in-frame clones, not every one. The sample lists tens of thousands of clones, 88% occurring once. The sample was peripheral blood, taken on day 0 of AZD1222 vaccination. These receptors were obtained from an adult in good health. CDR3s include the opening cysteine and the closing phenylalanine or tryptophan. Fields, in order: D gene, V gene, clone size, J gene, CDR3 protein. A D gene is named only where the DNA matches it firmly. Clone size is given for some rows only: seen once, a few or many times, or a class if the clone is expanded.

.	TRBV6-2/TRBV6-3	.	TRBJ2-1	CASSDFRVEQFF
.	TRBV19	.	TRBJ2-7	CASSLRISYEQYF
.	TRBV30	.	TRBJ2-7	CAWATSYEQYF
.	TRBV18	.	TRBJ2-1	CASSIIPYEQFF
.	TRBV2	.	TRBJ2-7	CASSDAKFSQGEQYF
.	TRBV14	.	TRBJ1-3	CASSQSGNTIYF
.	TRBV28	.	TRBJ2-1	CASSLTGTTNEQFF
.	TRBV2	.	TRBJ2-5	CASRGGPIQETQYF
.	TRBV7-8	.	TRBJ2-2	CASSSVNTGELFF
TRBD2	TRBV7-2	.	TRBJ2-7	CASSLGGSGDYEQYF
.	TRBV4-3	.	TRBJ2-1	CASSQDIRVWGAPLYNEQFF
.	TRBV7-2	.	TRBJ2-3	CASSLGLGQGFNTDTQYF
.	TRBV27	.	TRBJ2-6	CASSSKDPAAGANVLTF
.	TRBV19	.	TRBJ1-5	CASREEGRHQPQHF
TRBD2	TRBV27	few	TRBJ2-3	CASREREYTDTQYF
.	TRBV4-2	.	TRBJ1-2	CASSQAGSNYGYTF
.	TRBV9	.	TRBJ2-3	CASSVDPPGLITDTQYF
.	TRBV4-3	.	TRBJ2-7	CASSQGESPSYEQYF
TRBD1	TRBV27	.	TRBJ1-5	CASNRLGTGNQPQHF
.	TRBV2	.	TRBJ1-2	CASSEAFVGFYGYTF
.	TRBV5-8	.	TRBJ1-2	CASSPTARTNYGYTF
.	TRBV28	once	TRBJ1-3	CASSLGQTIYF
TRBD1	TRBV12-3/TRBV12-4	.	TRBJ1-5	CASREGAKPQHF
.	TRBV2	.	TRBJ2-3	CASSRQRTSTDTQYF
.	TRBV27	.	TRBJ2-7	CASRGLSGPPRDEQYF
.	TRBV5-6	.	TRBJ1-5	CASSFAGLNQPQHF
TRBD1	TRBV6-5	.	TRBJ1-5	CASKRGRGRPQHF
.	TRBV7-6	.	TRBJ2-7	CASSLAESRLGAEQYF
TRBD2	TRBV7-2	.	TRBJ2-7	CASSLMGGLADHSRYEQYF
TRBD2	TRBV20-1	.	TRBJ2-7	CSASSGRASYEQYF
.	TRBV24-1	.	TRBJ2-2	CATSRGQNTGELFF
.	TRBV20-1	few	TRBJ1-4	CSASPRTAYNEKLFF
TRBD1	TRBV28	few	TRBJ2-5	CATRTDRGSQETQYF
TRBD2	TRBV7-8	.	TRBJ2-3	CASSLGGGADTQYF
.	TRBV5-5	.	TRBJ1-1	CASMFDMNTEAFF
TRBD2	TRBV19	.	TRBJ2-1	CASSISASGYNEQFF
TRBD1	TRBV10-3	once	TRBJ2-5	CAIRKDRVGETQYF